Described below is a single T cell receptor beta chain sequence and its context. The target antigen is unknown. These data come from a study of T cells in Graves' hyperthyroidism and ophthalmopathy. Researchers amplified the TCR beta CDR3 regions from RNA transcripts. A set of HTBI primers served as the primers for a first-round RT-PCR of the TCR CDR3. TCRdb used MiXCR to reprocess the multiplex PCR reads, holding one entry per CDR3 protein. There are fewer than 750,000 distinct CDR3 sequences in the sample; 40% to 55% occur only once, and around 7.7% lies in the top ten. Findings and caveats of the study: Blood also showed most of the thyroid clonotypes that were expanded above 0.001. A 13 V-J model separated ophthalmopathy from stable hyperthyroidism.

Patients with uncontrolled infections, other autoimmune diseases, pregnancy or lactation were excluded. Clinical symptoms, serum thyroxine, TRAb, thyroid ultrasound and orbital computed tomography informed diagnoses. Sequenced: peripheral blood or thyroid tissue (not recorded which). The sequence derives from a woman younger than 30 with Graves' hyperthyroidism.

The CDR3 sequence is CASSLGGSTDETQYF. In nucleotides, the CDR3 is TGCGCCAGCAGCTTAGGGGGGTCTACAGACGAGACCCAGTACTTC. The rearrangement links TRBV5-1 to TRBJ2-5; the D gene could be TRBD1 or TRBD2 (6 bases each). CDR1 and CDR2 (germline): SGHRS, YFSETQ. The CDR3 sequence is 15 residues long. V was pared by 2 bases and J by 5 bases, with 16 bases between.